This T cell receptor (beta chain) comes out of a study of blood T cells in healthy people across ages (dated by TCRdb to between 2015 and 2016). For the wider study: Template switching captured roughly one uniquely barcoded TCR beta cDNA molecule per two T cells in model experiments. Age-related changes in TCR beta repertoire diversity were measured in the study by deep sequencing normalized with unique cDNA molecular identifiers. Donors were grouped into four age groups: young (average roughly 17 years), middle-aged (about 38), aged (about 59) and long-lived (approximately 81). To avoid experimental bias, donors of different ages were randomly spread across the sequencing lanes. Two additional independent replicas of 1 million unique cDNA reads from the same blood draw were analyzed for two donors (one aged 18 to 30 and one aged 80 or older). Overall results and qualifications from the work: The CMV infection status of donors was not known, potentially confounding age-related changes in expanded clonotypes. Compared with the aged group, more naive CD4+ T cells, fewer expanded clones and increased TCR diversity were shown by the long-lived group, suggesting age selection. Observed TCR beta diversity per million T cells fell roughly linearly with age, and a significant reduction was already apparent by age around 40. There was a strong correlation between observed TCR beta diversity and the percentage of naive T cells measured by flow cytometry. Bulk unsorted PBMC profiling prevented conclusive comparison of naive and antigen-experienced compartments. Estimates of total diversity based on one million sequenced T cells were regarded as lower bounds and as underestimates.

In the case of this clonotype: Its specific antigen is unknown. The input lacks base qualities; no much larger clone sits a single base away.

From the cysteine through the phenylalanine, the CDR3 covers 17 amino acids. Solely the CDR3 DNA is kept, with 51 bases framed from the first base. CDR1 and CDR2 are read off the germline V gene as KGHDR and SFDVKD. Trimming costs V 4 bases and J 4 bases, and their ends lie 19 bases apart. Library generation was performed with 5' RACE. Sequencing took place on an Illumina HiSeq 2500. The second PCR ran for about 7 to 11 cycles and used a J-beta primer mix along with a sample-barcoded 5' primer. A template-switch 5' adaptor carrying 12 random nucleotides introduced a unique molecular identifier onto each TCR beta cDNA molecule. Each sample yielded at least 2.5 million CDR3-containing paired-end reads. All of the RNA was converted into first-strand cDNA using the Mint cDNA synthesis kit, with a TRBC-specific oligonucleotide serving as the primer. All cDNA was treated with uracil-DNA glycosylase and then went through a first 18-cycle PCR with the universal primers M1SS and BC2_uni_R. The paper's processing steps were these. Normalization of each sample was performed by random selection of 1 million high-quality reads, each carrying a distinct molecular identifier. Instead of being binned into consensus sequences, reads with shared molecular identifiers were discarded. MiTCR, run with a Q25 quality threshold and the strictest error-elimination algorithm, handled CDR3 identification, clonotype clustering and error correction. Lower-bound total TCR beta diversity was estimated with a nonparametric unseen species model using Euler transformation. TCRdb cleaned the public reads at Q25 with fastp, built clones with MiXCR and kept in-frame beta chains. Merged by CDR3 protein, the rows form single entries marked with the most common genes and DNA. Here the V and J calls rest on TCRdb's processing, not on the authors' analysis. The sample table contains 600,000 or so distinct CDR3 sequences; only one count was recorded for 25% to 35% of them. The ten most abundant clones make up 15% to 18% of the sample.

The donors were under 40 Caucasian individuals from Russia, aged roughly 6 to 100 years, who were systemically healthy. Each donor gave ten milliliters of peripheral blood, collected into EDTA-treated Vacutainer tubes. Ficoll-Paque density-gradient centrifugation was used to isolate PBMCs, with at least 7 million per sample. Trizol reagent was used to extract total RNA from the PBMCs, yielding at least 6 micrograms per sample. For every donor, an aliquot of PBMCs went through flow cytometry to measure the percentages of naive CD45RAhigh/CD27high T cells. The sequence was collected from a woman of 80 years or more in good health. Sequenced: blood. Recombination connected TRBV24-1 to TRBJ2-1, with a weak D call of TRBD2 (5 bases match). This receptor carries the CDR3 CATSDPVGGPGYNEQFF. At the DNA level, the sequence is TGTGCCACCAGTGACCCAGTCGGTGGTCCGGGGTACAATGAGCAGTTCTTC.